Listed below are T cell receptor beta chains from one sample, sequenced in a study of blood T cell repertoires in COVID-19. Assay used: immunoSEQ multiplex PCR; TCRdb lists only in-frame clones, some missing. The data show some 200,000 clones, roughly 84% seen once. The source material was peripheral blood. These receptors all stem from a woman between 40 and 55 years old who had recovered from COVID-19. Each CDR3 is given with its conserved first and last residue. Fields, in order: D gene, J gene, V gene, clone size, CDR3 DNA, CDR3 protein. The D gene is left open where the match is weak. Part of the rows lack a size; the others show once, few, many or a class for expanded clones.

D: .; J: TRBJ2-7; V: TRBV3-1/TRBV3-2; size: few; DNA: TGTGCCAGCAGCCTAGCCTTGTCCTACGAGCAGTACTTC; CDR3: CASSLALSYEQYF
D: .; J: TRBJ2-5; V: TRBV5-1; size: .; DNA: TGCGCCAGCAGCTTGGCGGAGACCCAGTACTTC; CDR3: CASSLAETQYF
D: .; J: TRBJ1-1; V: TRBV7-9; size: few; DNA: TGTGCCAGCAGTTTGACGGGGAACACTGAAGCTTTCTTT; CDR3: CASSLTGNTEAFF
D: TRBD1; J: TRBJ2-7; V: TRBV6-5; size: .; DNA: TGTGCCAGCAGCCGGACAGGGGGAACCTACGAGCAGTACTTC; CDR3: CASSRTGGTYEQYF
D: .; J: TRBJ1-4; V: TRBV28; size: .; DNA: TGTGCCAGCAGTTTCGGCGGAACCCAATCGGGGAAACTGTTTTTT; CDR3: CASSFGGTQSGKLFF
D: .; J: TRBJ1-2; V: TRBV10-2; size: once; DNA: TGCGCCAGCAGTGAGTCCGGGGGGGGAAATGGCTACACCTTC; CDR3: CASSESGGGNGYTF
D: TRBD2; J: TRBJ2-2; V: TRBV6-2/TRBV6-3; size: .; DNA: TGTGCCAGCAGTTATCCGGGACTAGCGGGGGAAAACACCGGGGAGCTGTTTTTT; CDR3: CASSYPGLAGENTGELFF
D: .; J: TRBJ2-5; V: TRBV18; size: .; DNA: TGTGCCAGCTCAAGTACAGCACAAGAGACCCAGTACTTC; CDR3: CASSSTAQETQYF
D: TRBD1; J: TRBJ1-2; V: TRBV29-1; size: .; DNA: TGCAGCGTGGATGGGACAGATACCTATGGCTACACCTTC; CDR3: CSVDGTDTYGYTF
D: TRBD1; J: TRBJ1-1; V: TRBV2; size: once; DNA: TGTGCCAGCAGTAGAGGGGGAGAGGGGGCCCCAGCTTTCTTT; CDR3: CASSRGGEGAPAFF
D: .; J: TRBJ1-2; V: TRBV4-3; size: .; DNA: TGCGCCAGCAGCCAAGGGGCTTATAACTATGGCTACACCTTC; CDR3: CASSQGAYNYGYTF
D: .; J: TRBJ1-2; V: TRBV7-8; size: .; DNA: TGTGCCAGCAGCCCGCGGCGGGGCAGTTCAAACTATGGCTACACCTTC; CDR3: CASSPRRGSSNYGYTF
D: .; J: TRBJ1-3; V: TRBV5-6; size: .; DNA: TGTGCCAGCAGCCGGGGACAAGGGACTGGAAACACCATATATTTT; CDR3: CASSRGQGTGNTIYF
D: .; J: TRBJ2-7; V: TRBV28; size: .; DNA: TGTGCCAGCAGTTTATATCCAAAAATAGCGGCGTCGGCCTACGAGCAGTACTTC; CDR3: CASSLYPKIAASAYEQYF
D: .; J: TRBJ2-7; V: TRBV4-2; size: .; DNA: TGTGCCAGCAGCCCTTTTACAGGGTCTGACGAGCAGTACTTC; CDR3: CASSPFTGSDEQYF
D: TRBD1; J: TRBJ1-4; V: TRBV3-1/TRBV3-2; size: .; DNA: TGTGCCAGCAGCCCCCTCATGACAGGGGGAATGGAAAAACTGTTTTTT; CDR3: CASSPLMTGGMEKLFF
D: TRBD1; J: TRBJ1-2; V: TRBV7-9; size: .; DNA: TGTGCCAGCAGTCAACAAGCAGGGACAGGACACTATGGCTACACCTTC; CDR3: CASSQQAGTGHYGYTF
D: .; J: TRBJ2-2; V: TRBV19; size: .; DNA: TGTGCCAGTAGTATTACGTTGGCCTGGAGCGGGGAGCTGTTTTTT; CDR3: CASSITLAWSGELFF
D: .; J: TRBJ1-5; V: TRBV12-3/TRBV12-4; size: .; DNA: TGTGCCAGCAGTTTAGGCGCCGGTCAGCCCCAGCATTTT; CDR3: CASSLGAGQPQHF
D: .; J: TRBJ1-1; V: TRBV30; size: .; DNA: TGTGCCTGGAGTGGATGGAGCGAGGGTGAAGCTTTCTTT; CDR3: CAWSGWSEGEAFF
D: .; J: TRBJ2-3; V: TRBV18; size: .; DNA: TGTGCCAGCTCACCAGGCATCGCTAGCACAGATACGCAGTATTTT; CDR3: CASSPGIASTDTQYF
D: TRBD1; J: TRBJ2-2; V: TRBV18; size: .; DNA: TGTGCCAGCTCACCCCAGGGGACAGGGGGCTTCGGGGAGCTGTTTTTT; CDR3: CASSPQGTGGFGELFF
D: TRBD1; J: TRBJ2-7; V: TRBV20-1; size: .; DNA: TGCAGTGCTAGTGGGACAGACACCTACGCGCAGTACTTC; CDR3: CSASGTDTYAQYF
D: TRBD1; J: TRBJ2-5; V: TRBV5-4; size: .; DNA: TGTGCCAGCAGCTTGGGACGACAGGGAGCAGAGACCCAGTACTTC; CDR3: CASSLGRQGAETQYF
D: TRBD1; J: TRBJ2-3; V: TRBV25-1; size: .; DNA: TGTGCCAGCAGTGCCGGGACAGCTCCCACAGATACGCAGTATTTT; CDR3: CASSAGTAPTDTQYF
D: .; J: TRBJ2-7; V: TRBV6-5; size: .; DNA: TGTGCCACCGCGGGGTATGTGACTCGCCACGAGCAGTACTTC; CDR3: CATAGYVTRHEQYF
D: TRBD1; J: TRBJ1-6; V: TRBV10-3; size: .; DNA: TGTGCCACAGCTCCGGGACAGATAGATTCACCCCTCCACTTT; CDR3: CATAPGQIDSPLHF
D: .; J: TRBJ2-7; V: TRBV28; size: few; DNA: TGTGCCAGTACTGATCCTGGAGCCGGCCACGAGCAGTACTTC; CDR3: CASTDPGAGHEQYF
D: .; J: TRBJ1-6; V: TRBV19; size: few; DNA: TGTGCCAGTAGTATTAGGTACGACAGCTCCTATAATTCACCCCTCCACTTT; CDR3: CASSIRYDSSYNSPLHF
D: TRBD1; J: TRBJ2-5; V: TRBV28; size: .; DNA: TGTGCCAGCAGTTCCCCCCGGACAGGGGAGACCCAGTACTTC; CDR3: CASSSPRTGETQYF
D: TRBD2; J: TRBJ2-3; V: TRBV4-2; size: once; DNA: TGTGCCAGCAGCCCGCCGGGACTAGCGGGGGGAGGGGGTACAGATACGCAGTATTTT; CDR3: CASSPPGLAGGGGTDTQYF
D: TRBD1; J: TRBJ1-1; V: TRBV18; size: .; DNA: TGTGCCAGCTCGCTAGGACAGGGATACATTTTGAACACTGAAGCTTTCTTT; CDR3: CASSLGQGYILNTEAFF
D: TRBD1; J: TRBJ2-7; V: TRBV9; size: few; DNA: TGTGCCAGCAGCGTTAATCCGGGGACAGGGGGCGTCGACGAGCAGTACTTC; CDR3: CASSVNPGTGGVDEQYF
D: .; J: TRBJ2-3; V: TRBV28; size: .; DNA: TGTGCCAGCAGTTTTGGGTTGAGCCTAGCGGATACGCAGTATTTT; CDR3: CASSFGLSLADTQYF
D: TRBD1; J: TRBJ1-1; V: TRBV6-5; size: .; DNA: TGTGCCAGCAGTATGACAGGGGCGATGAACACTGAAGCTTTCTTT; CDR3: CASSMTGAMNTEAFF
D: TRBD1; J: TRBJ1-6; V: TRBV14; size: .; DNA: TGTGCCAGCAGCCCGTGGACAGGGACGAATTCACCCCTCCACTTT; CDR3: CASSPWTGTNSPLHF
D: .; J: TRBJ2-2; V: TRBV10-3; size: few; DNA: TGTGCCACCCGGCTCTCAGAGGCCACCGGGGAGCTGTTTTTT; CDR3: CATRLSEATGELFF
D: .; J: TRBJ1-1; V: TRBV5-4; size: .; DNA: TGTGCCAGCAGCTTGCCTTACACAGACATGAACACTGAAGCTTTCTTT; CDR3: CASSLPYTDMNTEAFF
D: TRBD1; J: TRBJ1-2; V: TRBV2; size: .; DNA: TGTGCCAGCAGTGATGTCACGAGGACAGGGGGCTATGGCTACACCTTC; CDR3: CASSDVTRTGGYGYTF
D: .; J: TRBJ1-2; V: TRBV5-4; size: .; DNA: TGTGCCAGCAGCCCCGGGTCTCTAGAATTC; CDR3: CASSPGSLEF
D: .; J: TRBJ1-1; V: TRBV6-6; size: .; DNA: TGTGCCAGCAGCATGAGCTTTGAAGCTTTCTTT; CDR3: CASSMSFEAFF
D: TRBD2; J: TRBJ2-1; V: TRBV6-5; size: .; DNA: TGTGCCAGCGAGGTAGCGGGGGGAAATGAGCAGTTCTTC; CDR3: CASEVAGGNEQFF
D: .; J: TRBJ2-1; V: TRBV2; size: .; DNA: TGTGCCAGCAGTGAAGCGCTTATGACTTTAACGAATGAGCAGTTCTTC; CDR3: CASSEALMTLTNEQFF
D: .; J: TRBJ2-3; V: TRBV7-9; size: .; DNA: TGTGCCAGCAGCTACGACTACTACGCAGATACGCAGTATTTT; CDR3: CASSYDYYADTQYF
D: .; J: TRBJ2-1; V: TRBV28; size: .; DNA: TGTGCCACCTTACTGAGGAATGAGCAGTTCTTC; CDR3: CATLLRNEQFF
D: .; J: TRBJ1-2; V: TRBV6-5; size: .; DNA: TGTGCCAGCTTCCGACTAGAGGGGATTAACTATGGCTACACCTTC; CDR3: CASFRLEGINYGYTF